This TCR beta chain was captured by sequencing in a study of Tregs in tolerant kidney transplant recipients. Study summary: Tregs grew less than 20 days with irradiated donor B cells, restimulated on day 11. Sorting of CD4+CD25+CD127- cells followed 3-day belatacept mixed lymphocyte reactions, sometimes with roughly 5-day graft donor restimulation.

A remark on this clone: Its antigen remains unknown.

The germline CDR1 and CDR2 sequences are SGHVS and FNYEAQ. V was shortened by 4 bases and J by 3 bases, with 16 bases between the two germline ends. The CDR3 sequence is 15 residues long. Produced via immunoSEQ multiplex PCR; TCRdb's table is partial and in-frame only. This sample has over a thousand clones; 35% to 50% occur once, and the top ten carry 25% to 35%. The receptor was derived from a human donor in good health. Material for sequencing was Tregs from blood grown in culture. The chain combines TRBV7-6 with TRBJ2-7; unclear D gene. Written as DNA, the CDR3 is TGTGCCAGCAGCTCCGGGTCGATATTAAACTACGAGCAGTACTTC. Residues: CASSSGSILNYEQYF.